This T cell receptor (beta chain) is drawn from a study of blood T cell repertoires in COVID-19. Study-wide context: From the United States, Italy and Spain came samples of acute and convalescent COVID-19.

V was pared by 8 bases and J by 4 bases, with 8 bases between. This CDR3 is built from 11 residues. Germline-derived CDR1 and CDR2 are SNHLY and FYNNEI. Source study methods: Quantification of nucleated cells was approximated via reference gene primer amplification. The table came from immunoSEQ multiplex PCR; TCRdb's copy has only in-frame clones and leaves some out. V and J calls and clone size are copied from that table; D and trimming were computed from the DNA. Among about 260,000 clones listed, about 86% were seen once. The V gene is TRBV2, the J gene TRBJ1-1; D is unclear. Material: peripheral blood. The TCR sequence derives from a man younger than 35 with active or convalescent COVID-19. The CDR3 DNA sequence: TGTGCCAGCCGGGTCGCCACTGAAGCTTTCTTT. Protein product: CASRVATEAFF.